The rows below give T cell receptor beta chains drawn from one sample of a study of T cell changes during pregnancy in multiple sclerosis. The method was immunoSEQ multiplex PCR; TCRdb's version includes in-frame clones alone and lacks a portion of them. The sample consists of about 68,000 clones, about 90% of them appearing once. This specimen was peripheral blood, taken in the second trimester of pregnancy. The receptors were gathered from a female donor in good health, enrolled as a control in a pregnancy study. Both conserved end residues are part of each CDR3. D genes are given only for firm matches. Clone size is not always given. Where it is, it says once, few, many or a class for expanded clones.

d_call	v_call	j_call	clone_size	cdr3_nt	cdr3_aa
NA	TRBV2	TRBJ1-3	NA	TGTGCCGGAGCGGGGGGGACATACTCTGGAAACACCATATATTTT	CAGAGGTYSGNTIYF
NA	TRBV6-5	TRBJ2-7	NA	TGTGCCAGCAGTTCGCGGGAAGCCTACGAGCAGTACTTC	CASSSREAYEQYF
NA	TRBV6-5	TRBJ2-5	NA	TGTGCCAGCAGTTACCGGGAGACCCAGTACTTC	CASSYRETQYF
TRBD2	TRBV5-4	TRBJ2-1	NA	TGTGCCAGCAGTCTTAGCGGGAGGGCCTACAATGAGCAGTTCTTC	CASSLSGRAYNEQFF
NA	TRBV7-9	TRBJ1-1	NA	TGTGCCAGCAGCTCCGGCGCGGCCGGGGGAGTTACTGAAGCTTTCTTT	CASSSGAAGGVTEAFF
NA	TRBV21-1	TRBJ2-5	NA	TGTGCCAGCAGCAAAGAAGGGGGACTAGCGGGTTCCTCTCGTGGCTTGGGGACCCAGTACTTC	CASSKEGGLAGSSRGLGTQYF
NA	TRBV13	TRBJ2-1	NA	TGTGCCAGCAGCCCCCAGGGTGACCCCTACAATGAGCAGTTCTTC	CASSPQGDPYNEQFF
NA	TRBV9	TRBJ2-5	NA	TGTGCCAGCAGGGGAGGGGGGGAGGAGACCCAGTACTTC	CASRGGGEETQYF
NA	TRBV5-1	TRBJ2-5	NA	TGCGCCAGCAGCTTGGCCGACGAGGGAGCCCAAGAGACCCAGTACTTC	CASSLADEGAQETQYF
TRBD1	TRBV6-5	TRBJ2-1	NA	TGTGCCAGCAGTTACTCGACAGGGGGGTACTACAATGAGCAGTTCTTC	CASSYSTGGYYNEQFF
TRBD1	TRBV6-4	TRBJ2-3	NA	TGTGCCAGCAGTGACGTGGGGACAGGTACGCAGTATTTT	CASSDVGTGTQYF
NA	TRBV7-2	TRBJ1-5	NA	TGTGCCAGCAGCCATGGGGGGGACTGGCGCAATCAGCCCCAGCATTTT	CASSHGGDWRNQPQHF
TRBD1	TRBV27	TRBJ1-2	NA	TGTGCCAGCAGTTTCCGACAGGGTAATGGCTACACCTTC	CASSFRQGNGYTF
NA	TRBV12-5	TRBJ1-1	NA	TGTGCTAGTGGTTTGTACACGGGGGACGGGGCTGAAGCTTTCTTT	CASGLYTGDGAEAFF
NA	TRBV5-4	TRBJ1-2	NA	TGTGCCTGGGTGTCGGGGGATGGCTACACCTTC	CAWVSGDGYTF
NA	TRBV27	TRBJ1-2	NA	TGTGCCAGCAGTCTCCCTGGGGGAGGGCGCTACACCTTC	CASSLPGGGRYTF
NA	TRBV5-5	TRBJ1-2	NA	TGTGCCAGCAGCTTGATGAGTTCGGTTAACTATGGCTACACCTTC	CASSLMSSVNYGYTF
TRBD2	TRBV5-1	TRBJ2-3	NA	TGCGCCAGCAGCTTACTAGCGGTTAGCACAGATACGCAGTATTTT	CASSLLAVSTDTQYF
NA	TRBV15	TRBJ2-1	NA	TGTGCCACCAGCGGTGTCGGGGGTGGCGATGAGCAGTTCTTC	CATSGVGGGDEQFF
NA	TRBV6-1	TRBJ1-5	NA	TGTGCCAGCACCGACACGGCCAGGACCCAGCATTTT	CASTDTARTQHF
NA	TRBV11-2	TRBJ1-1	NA	TGTGCCAGCAGCTTAACAGACAGAAACACTGAAGCTTTCTTT	CASSLTDRNTEAFF
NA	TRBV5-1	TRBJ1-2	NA	TGCGCCAGCAGCTTACAGGGTTACGATGGCTACACCTTC	CASSLQGYDGYTF
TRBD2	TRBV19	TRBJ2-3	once	TGTGCCAGTAGTATAGATCCACTAGCGCCCCTCACAGATACGCAGTATTTT	CASSIDPLAPLTDTQYF
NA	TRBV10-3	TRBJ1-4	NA	TGTGCCATCAGTGAGTCGGGCCCCAATGAAAAACTGTTTTTT	CAISESGPNEKLFF
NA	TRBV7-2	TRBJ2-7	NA	TGTGCCAGCAGCTCGCGGGGGCTTAGCTCCTACGAGCAGTACTTC	CASSSRGLSSYEQYF
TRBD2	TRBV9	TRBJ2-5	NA	TGTGCCAGCAGCGTAGGACTAGCTCCTCAAGAGACCCAGTACTTC	CASSVGLAPQETQYF
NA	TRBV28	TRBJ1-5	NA	TGTGCCAGCGCGGGGAAGCCCAGCAATCAGCCCCAGCATTTT	CASAGKPSNQPQHF
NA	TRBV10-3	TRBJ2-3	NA	TGTGCCATCACGGCGGGGCTCACAGATACGCAGTATTTT	CAITAGLTDTQYF
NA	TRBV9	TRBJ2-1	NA	TGTGCCAGCAGCGTGGAGGGTCTGAATGAGCAGTTCTTC	CASSVEGLNEQFF
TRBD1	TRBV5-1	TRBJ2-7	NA	TGCGCCAGCAGCCCGCCGGACAGGGGATACGAGCAGTACTTC	CASSPPDRGYEQYF
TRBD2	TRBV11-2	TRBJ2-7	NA	TGTGCCAGCAGCTTTAGCGGGTCCTACGAGCAGTACTTC	CASSFSGSYEQYF
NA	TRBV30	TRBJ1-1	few	TGTGCCTGGAGCCTCGGGGCTGAAGCTTTCTTT	CAWSLGAEAFF
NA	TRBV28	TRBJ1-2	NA	TGTGCCAGCAGTCAGGGTCGGAGTAACTATGGCTACACCTTC	CASSQGRSNYGYTF
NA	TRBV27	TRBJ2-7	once	TGTGCCAGCAGTTTCCTAGCTGGGACTTTTTCCGAGCAGTACTTC	CASSFLAGTFSEQYF
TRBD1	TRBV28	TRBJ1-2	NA	TGTGCCAGCAGGAAACAGGGGTTTTATGGCTACACCTTC	CASRKQGFYGYTF
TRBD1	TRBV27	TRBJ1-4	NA	TGTGCCAGCAGTCCGAACCGGGACAGAAATGAAAAACTGTTTTTT	CASSPNRDRNEKLFF
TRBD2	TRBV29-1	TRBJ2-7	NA	TGCAGCGTTCCGGGACTAGCGGGGGGGTCCTACGAGCAGTACTTC	CSVPGLAGGSYEQYF
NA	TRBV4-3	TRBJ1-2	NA	TGCGCCAGCAGCCAAGATCTGAGAGGGATGATCGTCTATGGCTACACCTTC	CASSQDLRGMIVYGYTF
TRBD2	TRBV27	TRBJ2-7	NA	TGTGCCAGCACTACGACTAGCGGGGCGGCCTACGAGCAGTACTTC	CASTTTSGAAYEQYF
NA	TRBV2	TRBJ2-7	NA	TGTGCCAGCAGTGAAACGGGATTACAGGGTCAGGAGCAGTACTTC	CASSETGLQGQEQYF
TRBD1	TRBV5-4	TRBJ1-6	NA	TGTGCCAGCAGCGGGGACAGGGGCGGAAATAATTCACCCCTCCACTTT	CASSGDRGGNNSPLHF
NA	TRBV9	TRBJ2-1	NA	TGTGCCAGCAGCGAGCGGCCGGGGTATGAGCAGTTCTTC	CASSERPGYEQFF
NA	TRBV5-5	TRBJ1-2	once	TGTGCCAGCAGCTTGACAGAAAAGTATGGCTACACCTTC	CASSLTEKYGYTF
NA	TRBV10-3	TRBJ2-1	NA	TGTGCCATCAGTGAGTCAGGGGCAGGGAATGAGCAGTTCTTC	CAISESGAGNEQFF
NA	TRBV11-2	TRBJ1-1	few	TGTGCCAGCAGCTTAGAGATAAGTGCAGGCGAAGCTTTCTTT	CASSLEISAGEAFF
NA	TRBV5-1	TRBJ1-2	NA	TGCGCCAGCAGCCCCTACGACCCCAGGGGCTATGGCTACACCTTC	CASSPYDPRGYGYTF
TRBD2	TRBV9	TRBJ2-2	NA	TGTGCCAGCAGCGTAGCCAGCGGGAGGGCTCCCGGGGAGCTGTTTTTT	CASSVASGRAPGELFF
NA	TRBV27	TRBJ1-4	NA	TGTGCCAGCAGTCCCATGGGGGCCACGAATGAAAAACTGTTTTTT	CASSPMGATNEKLFF
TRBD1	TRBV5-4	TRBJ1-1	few	TGTGCCAGCAGCCGGACAGGGGAAGGAAATGAAGCTTTCTTT	CASSRTGEGNEAFF
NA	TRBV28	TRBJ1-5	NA	TGTGCCAGCAGTTGGGGGCGCGGGCCCCAGCATTTT	CASSWGRGPQHF
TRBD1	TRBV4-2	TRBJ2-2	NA	TGTGCCAGCAGCCTAGGGACAGGCCCTTTCGACGGGGAGCTGTTTTTT	CASSLGTGPFDGELFF
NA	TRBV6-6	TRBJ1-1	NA	TGTGCCAGCAGTCACACACGAACAGGGTTGAACACTGAAGCTTTCTTT	CASSHTRTGLNTEAFF
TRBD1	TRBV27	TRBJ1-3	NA	TGTGCCAGCACTGGGACAGGGTCGCGCCGTCGCTCTGGAAACACCATATATTTT	CASTGTGSRRRSGNTIYF
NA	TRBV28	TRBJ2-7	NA	TGTGCCAGCAGTTTCGGCCCGCTGAGGGAGCAGTACTTC	CASSFGPLREQYF
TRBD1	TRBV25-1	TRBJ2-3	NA	TGTGCCAGCAGTGCCCCAGGGGGCCCCCCCACAGATACGCAGTATTTT	CASSAPGGPPTDTQYF
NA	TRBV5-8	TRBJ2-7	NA	TGTGCCAGCAGCCCCCTCCGCGGCTTCAGCTCCTACGAGCAGTACTTC	CASSPLRGFSSYEQYF
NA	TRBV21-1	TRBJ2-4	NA	TGTGCCAGCAGCAAAAAGCAGGTCGGCAAAAACATTCAGTACTTC	CASSKKQVGKNIQYF
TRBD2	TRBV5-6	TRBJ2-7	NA	TGTGCCAGCAGCTTGGACGGAGCGGGATTGGTCTCCTACGAGCAGTACTTC	CASSLDGAGLVSYEQYF
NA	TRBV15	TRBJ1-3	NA	TGTGCCACCAGCAGAGAACGGGGGGCGGGAAACACCATATATTTT	CATSRERGAGNTIYF
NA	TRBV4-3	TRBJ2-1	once	TGCGCCAGCAGCCAAGAGAGACTAGTTTCTGAGCAGTTCTTC	CASSQERLVSEQFF